This TCR beta chain was obtained from a study of human T cells and chemical hapten exposure. Study-wide background: Yields of TCR per sample differed, chiefly owing to small differences in pooled library volume.

At least ten counts were recorded for this clonotype. TCRdb reanalysed the RACE reads using MiXCR and keeps one entry per CDR3 protein. The data contain 100,000 to 150,000 distinct CDR3 sequences, approximately 9.1% of them seen just once; the ten biggest clones take up 1.5% to 2%. Trimming took off 6 bases at V and 5 bases at J, with 19 bases between the two ends. The CDR3 extends over 15 amino acids. Germline values: CDR1 MNHEY, CDR2 SMNVEV (reference sequence). Time point reported: healthy volunteer bleed at 2 weeks. It was from unfractionated whole blood that total RNA was extracted. Sequencing was carried out using whole blood. The chain carries TRBV27 and TRBJ1-1, with D perhaps matching TRBD1 (6 bases). The source of this sequence is a male donor in good health. Some clones in this sample may be carry-over from other donors' samples. The CDR3 sequence: CASSRITGQGTEAFF. Here the CDR3 DNA reads TGTGCCAGCAGCCGGATCACAGGTCAGGGGACTGAAGCTTTCTTT.